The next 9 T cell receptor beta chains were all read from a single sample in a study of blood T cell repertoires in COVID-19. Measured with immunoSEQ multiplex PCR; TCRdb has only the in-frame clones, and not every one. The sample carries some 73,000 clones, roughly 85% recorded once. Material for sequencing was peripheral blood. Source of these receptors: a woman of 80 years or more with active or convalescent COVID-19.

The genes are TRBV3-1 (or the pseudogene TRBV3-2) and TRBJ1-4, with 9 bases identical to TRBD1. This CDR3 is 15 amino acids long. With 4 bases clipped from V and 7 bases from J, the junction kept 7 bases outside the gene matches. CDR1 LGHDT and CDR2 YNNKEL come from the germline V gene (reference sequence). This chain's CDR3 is CASSLRTGAREKLFF. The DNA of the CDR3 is TGTGCCAGCAGCCTAAGGACAGGGGCCCGTGAAAAACTGTTTTTT.

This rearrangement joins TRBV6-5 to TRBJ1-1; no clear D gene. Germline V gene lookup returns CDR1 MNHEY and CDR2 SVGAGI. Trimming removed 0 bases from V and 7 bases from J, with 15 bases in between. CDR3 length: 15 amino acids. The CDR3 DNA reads TGTGCCAGCAGTTACTCACAGACGAGGGCCTTTGAAGCTTTCTTT. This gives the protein CASSYSQTRAFEAFF.

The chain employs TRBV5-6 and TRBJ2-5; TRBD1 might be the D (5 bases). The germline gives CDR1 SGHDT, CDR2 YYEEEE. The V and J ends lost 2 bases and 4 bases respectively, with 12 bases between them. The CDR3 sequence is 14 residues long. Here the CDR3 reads CASSFSGMRETQYF. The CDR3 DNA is TGTGCCAGCAGCTTTTCAGGGATGAGAGAGACCCAGTACTTC.

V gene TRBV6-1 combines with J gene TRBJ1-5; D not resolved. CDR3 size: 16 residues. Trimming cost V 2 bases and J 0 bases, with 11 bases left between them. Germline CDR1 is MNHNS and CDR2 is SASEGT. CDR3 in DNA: TGTGCCAGCAGTGAATTAGTGAGTAATAGCAATCAGCCCCAGCATTTT. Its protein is CASSELVSNSNQPQHF.

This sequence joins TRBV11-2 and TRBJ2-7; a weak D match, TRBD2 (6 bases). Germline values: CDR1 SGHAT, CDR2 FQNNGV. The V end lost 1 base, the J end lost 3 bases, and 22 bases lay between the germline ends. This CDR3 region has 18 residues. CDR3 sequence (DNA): TGTGCCAGCAGCTTAGGACAGACATGGGGACTTGAGGGCTACGAGCAGTACTTC. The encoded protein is CASSLGQTWGLEGYEQYF.

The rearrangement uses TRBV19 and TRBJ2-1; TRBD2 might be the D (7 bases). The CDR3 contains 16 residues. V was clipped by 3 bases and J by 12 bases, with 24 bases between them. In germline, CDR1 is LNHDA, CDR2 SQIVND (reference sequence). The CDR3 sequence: CASSIVGGGVGTGQFF. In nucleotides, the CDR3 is TGTGCCAGTAGTATCGTCGGCGGGGGCGTGGGGACTGGGCAGTTCTTC.

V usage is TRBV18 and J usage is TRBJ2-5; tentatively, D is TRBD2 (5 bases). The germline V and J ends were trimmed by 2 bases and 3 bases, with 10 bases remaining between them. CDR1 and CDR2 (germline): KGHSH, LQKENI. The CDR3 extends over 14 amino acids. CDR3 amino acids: CASSPGSGKETQYF. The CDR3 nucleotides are TGTGCCAGCTCACCAGGGAGCGGAAAAGAGACCCAGTACTTC.

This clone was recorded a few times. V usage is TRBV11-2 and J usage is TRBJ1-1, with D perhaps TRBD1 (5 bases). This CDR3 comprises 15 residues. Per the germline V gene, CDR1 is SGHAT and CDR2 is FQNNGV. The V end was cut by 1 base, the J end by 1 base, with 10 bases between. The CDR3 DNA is TGTGCCAGCAGCTTAGGCGGGGGGTGGAACACTGAAGCTTTCTTT. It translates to CASSLGGGWNTEAFF.

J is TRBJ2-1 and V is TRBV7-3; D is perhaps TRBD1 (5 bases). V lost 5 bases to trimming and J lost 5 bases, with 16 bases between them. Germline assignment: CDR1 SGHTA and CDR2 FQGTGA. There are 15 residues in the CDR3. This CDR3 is CASSPTRQIHNEQFF. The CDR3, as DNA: TGTGCCAGCAGCCCGACAAGACAGATCCACAATGAGCAGTTCTTC.